The source of this T cell receptor (beta chain) is a study of post-analysis software for immune sequencing data. Study at large: Disease trajectories encompassed relapsing-remitting, secondary progressive and progressive-relapsing multiple sclerosis. Study-level results: People with multiple sclerosis had a significantly lower normalized Chao1 diversity than controls did.

In this sample, this clonotype turned up a few times. Its antigen is unidentified. Tagging with unique molecular identifiers was a feature of the TCR beta cDNA libraries. Input of roughly 0.95 to 10 million T cells yielded hundreds of thousands of cDNA molecules. One entry per CDR3 protein results from TCRdb running MiXCR on the PCR reads. Of under 650,000 distinct CDR3 sequences in the sample, about 44% are singletons; the top ten hold approximately 1.7%. Sequencing input: blood. The sequence derives from a girl aged 5 to 17 with multiple sclerosis.

The CDR3 DNA is TGTGCCATCAGTGGGAGAGGACAGGGAGGCATTCAGTACTTC. Translating it yields CAISGRGQGGIQYF. The V and J genes are TRBV10-3 and TRBJ2-4, with 8 bases identical to TRBD1. The V gene end was trimmed by 4 bases and the J gene end by 9 bases; junction bases not matched to a gene: 8. CDR1 is ENHRY and CDR2 is SYGVKD in the germline V gene. This CDR3 comprises 14 residues.